The 21 T cell receptor beta chains in this list originate from one sample, sequenced in a study of control samples from healthy donors and cancer patients. This table comes from immunoSEQ multiplex PCR, and its TCRdb copy is limited to in-frame clones, with some not included. The sample lists roughly 180,000 clones, approximately 92% occurring once. Sequenced: blood. The receptors here all came from a woman in her forties in good health.

V is TRBV18 and J is TRBJ2-2; D is perhaps TRBD1 (6 bases). Per germline, CDR1 KGHSH and CDR2 LQKENI. Trimming took 2 bases from V and 0 from J, leaving 13 bases between them. The CDR3 runs to 17 residues. CDR3: CASSPSDGTSNTGELFF. The CDR3 region has the DNA TGTGCCAGCTCACCATCTGATGGGACATCGAACACCGGGGAGCTGTTTTTT.

This sequence joins TRBV7-2 and TRBJ2-5; perhaps D is TRBD1 or TRBD2 (5 bases each). V dropped 2 bases and J dropped 5 bases, with 21 bases sitting between them. From germline, CDR1 is SGHTA and CDR2 FQGNSA. This CDR3 has 17 residues. The CDR3 loop is CASSLRGYRYRVETQYF. CDR3 coding DNA: TGTGCCAGCAGCTTACGCGGGTACAGGTATAGAGTTGAGACCCAGTACTTC.

The chain employs TRBV5-1 and TRBJ1-3, with D unclear. This CDR3 has 17 residues. Germline-derived CDR1 and CDR2 are SGHRS and YFSETQ. With 0 bases removed from V and 0 bases from J, the gap between germline ends came to 13 bases. The CDR3 nucleotides read TGCGCCAGCAGCTTGGCCGGGATCCAGAGCTCTGGAAACACCATATATTTT. Its protein is CASSLAGIQSSGNTIYF.

The chain is built from TRBV5-6 and TRBJ2-7, with 11 bases identical to TRBD2. Germline assignment: CDR1 SGHDT and CDR2 YYEEEE. This CDR3 comprises 16 residues. V lost 2 bases and J lost 4; bases outside the gene matches: 8. DNA for the CDR3: TGTGCCAGCAGCTTAATTCGACTAGCGGGGTTTTACGAGCAGTACTTC. It yields the protein CASSLIRLAGFYEQYF. Full variable domain (missing parts from reference TRBV5-6 and TRBJ2-7): DAGVTQSPTHLIKTRGQQVTLRCSPKSGHDTVSWYQQALGQGPQFIFQYYEEEERQRGNFPDRFSGHQFPNYSSELNVNALLLGDSALYLCASSLIRLAGFYEQYFGPGTRLTVT.

The rearrangement links TRBV19 to TRBJ2-3, with TRBD2 matching over 10 bases. The CDR3 loop spans 14 amino acids. The V segment lost 3 bases and the J segment 3 bases; nucleotides outside the gene matches: 0. Per germline, CDR1 LNHDA and CDR2 SQIVND (reference sequence). This CDR3 is CASSMTSGTDTQYF. The DNA of the CDR3 is TGTGCCAGTAGTATGACTAGCGGGACAGATACGCAGTATTTT.

V gene TRBV5-4 combines with J gene TRBJ2-5; 8 bases match TRBD2. Trimming at V came to 0 bases and at J to 2 bases, leaving 3 bases not matched to a gene. This CDR3 region has 15 residues. CDR1 SGHNT and CDR2 YYREEE come from the germline V gene (reference sequence). The chain's CDR3 is CASSLVAGTQETQYF. CDR3 nucleotide sequence: TGTGCCAGCAGCTTGGTAGCGGGGACACAAGAGACCCAGTACTTC.

J is TRBJ1-2 and V is TRBV2; a weak D match, TRBD1 (6 bases). V lost 7 bases to trimming and J lost 4 bases, with 19 bases between them. This CDR3 has 15 amino acids. Germline CDR1 is SNHLY and CDR2 is FYNNEI. CDR3 residues: CASMGYRDVSYGYTF. CDR3 DNA: TGTGCCAGCATGGGGTACAGGGATGTGAGCTATGGCTACACCTTC.

V and J are TRBV4-1 and TRBJ2-7, with 8 bases aligning to TRBD2. Germline-derived CDR1 and CDR2 are MGHRA and YSYEKL. With V trimmed by 4 bases and J by 3 bases, 8 bases remained unmatched. The CDR3 runs to 15 residues. The CDR3 loop is CASSRIAGLVYEQYF. DNA of the CDR3: TGCGCCAGCAGCCGGATAGCGGGGCTTGTCTACGAGCAGTACTTC.

The rearrangement joins TRBV27 to TRBJ2-7, with 10 bases matching TRBD1. The length of the CDR3 is 15 residues. Germline V gene lookup returns CDR1 MNHEY and CDR2 SMNVEV (reference sequence). V was pared by 2 bases and J by 2 bases, with 3 bases of the junction left unmatched. The CDR3 sequence: CASSLKGQGTYEQYF. CDR3 coding DNA: TGTGCCAGCAGTTTAAAGGGACAGGGGACCTACGAGCAGTACTTC.

The CDR3 here is CASSGSRTDLNTEAFF. CDR3 coding DNA: TGTGCCAGCAGCGGCTCGAGGACAGACCTGAACACTGAAGCTTTCTTT. The chain employs TRBV9 and TRBJ1-1; a weak D match, TRBD1 (6 bases). The CDR3 has 16 amino acids. The germline CDR1 and CDR2 sequences are SGDLS and YYNGEE. The germline V and J ends were trimmed by 3 bases and 0 bases, with 15 bases remaining between them.

CDR3 sequence: CASSSGQGEGYTF. CDR3 bases: TGTGCCAGCAGCTCTGGACAGGGGGAAGGCTACACCTTC. The gene calls are TRBV5-4 and TRBJ1-2, with 10 bases aligning to TRBD1. The CDR3 has 13 amino acids. CDR1 and CDR2 from the germline V gene are SGHNT and YYREEE (reference sequence). Trimming cost V 3 bases and J 8 bases; bases outside gene matches: 4.

V is TRBV2 and J is TRBJ1-2, with D perhaps matching TRBD1 (6 bases). The CDR3 runs 16 residues. V gave up 2 bases and J gave up 1 base, with 14 bases separating them. Germline CDR1 SNHLY, CDR2 FYNNEI. The CDR3 DNA is TGTGCCAGCAGTGAAACCCTGACAGGACTTAACTATGGCTACACCTTC. Amino acid sequence: CASSETLTGLNYGYTF.

The chain employs TRBV3-1 (or the pseudogene TRBV3-2) and TRBJ1-1; D is undetermined. Per germline, CDR1 LGHDT and CDR2 YNNKEL (reference sequence). Trimming cost V 4 bases and J 3 bases, with 15 bases left between them. The CDR3 runs to 15 residues. Here the CDR3 DNA reads TGTGCCAGCAGCCCCGGTTTTGGGGTTGACACTGAAGCTTTCTTT. Translated: CASSPGFGVDTEAFF.

The chain uses TRBV5-1 and TRBJ1-1; 7 positions match TRBD1. This CDR3 is 12 amino acids long. V dropped 2 bases and J dropped 7; count of bases not matched to a gene: 2. Germline CDR1 is SGHRS and CDR2 is YFSETQ. This CDR3 is CASSLRQGEAFF. CDR3 in DNA: TGCGCCAGCAGCTTAAGACAGGGTGAAGCTTTCTTT.

A few counts support this clone. The chain couples TRBV3-1 (or the pseudogene TRBV3-2) to TRBJ1-1, with D perhaps matching TRBD1 (5 bases). Germline V gene data show CDR1 as LGHDT and CDR2 as YNNKEL (reference sequence). This CDR3 region has 14 residues. V was pared by 2 bases and J by 11 bases, with 18 bases between. This CDR3 reads CASSQTTGAFGAFF. The DNA of the CDR3 is TGTGCCAGCAGCCAAACCACAGGCGCCTTTGGGGCTTTCTTT.

The CDR3 region is CASRIDSHNEQFF. For the CDR3, the DNA is TGTGCCAGCCGAATAGACAGTCACAATGAGCAGTTCTTC. The V call is TRBV12-3 or TRBV12-4, the J call TRBJ2-1; possible D gene TRBD1, 5 bases. The CDR3 contains 13 residues. V was trimmed by 8 bases and J by 5 bases, leaving 13 bases between them.

This chain's CDR3 is CASSSGAGGPGELFF. The CDR3 DNA is TGTGCCAGTAGTAGCGGGGCGGGGGGACCCGGGGAGCTGTTTTTT. The chain joins TRBV19 to TRBJ2-2, with 8 nucleotides matching TRBD2. With V trimmed by 4 bases and J by 6 bases, 7 bases remained unmatched. The CDR3 contains 15 residues. Germline V CDR1 and CDR2: LNHDA, SQIVND (reference sequence).

About this clone itself: Within the sample, other DNA sequences also encode this same CDR3. V and J are TRBV6-1 and TRBJ2-7; D not certain. The CDR3 has 13 amino acids. The germline V and J ends were trimmed by 3 bases and 0 bases, with 6 bases remaining between them. Germline loops: CDR1 MNHNS, CDR2 SASEGT. The CDR3 DNA reads as TGTGCCAGCAGTGAGGGTAGCTCCTACGAGCAGTACTTC. Amino acid sequence: CASSEGSSYEQYF.

The rearrangement joins TRBV5-6 to TRBJ1-1; 7 bases line up with TRBD1. CDR1 and CDR2 from the germline V gene are SGHDT and YYEEEE. V lost 1 base and J lost 0; bases outside the gene matches: 6. This CDR3 has 16 amino acids. CDR3 DNA sequence: TGTGCCAGCAGCTTGTTGGGGGACAGCATGAACACTGAAGCTTTCTTT. Translating it yields CASSLLGDSMNTEAFF. The entire variable domain, with the rest obtained from reference TRBV5-6 and TRBJ1-1, is as follows: DAGVTQSPTHLIKTRGQQVTLRCSPKSGHDTVSWYQQALGQGPQFIFQYYEEEERQRGNFPDRFSGHQFPNYSSELNVNALLLGDSALYLCASSLLGDSMNTEAFFGQGTRLTVV.

This rearrangement joins TRBV5-5 to TRBJ1-2; 8 nucleotides align to TRBD1. This CDR3 contains 13 residues. Germline V gene data show CDR1 as SGHKS and CDR2 as YYEKEE (reference sequence). V shed 4 bases, J shed 6 bases, and the junction held 5 bases outside the gene matches. In nucleotides, the CDR3 is TGTGCCAGCAGCAACAGGGGGGTGGATGGCTACACCTTC. This sequence encodes CASSNRGVDGYTF.

The chain links TRBV13 to TRBJ1-2; D possibly corresponds to TRBD1 (6 bases). Germline V CDR1 and CDR2: PRHDT, FYEKMQ (reference sequence). The CDR3 totals 16 residues. V shed 5 bases and J shed 5 bases, with 21 bases lying between them. The CDR3 reads CASSPRGSPSLYGYTF. CDR3 DNA: TGTGCCAGCAGCCCCAGGGGCTCTCCCTCTCTTTATGGCTACACCTTC.